This record covers a single T cell receptor (beta chain). Its antigen is currently unknown. Researchers used genomic DNA as the template to profile TCR beta VDJ and CDR3. TCRdb independently ran MiXCR on the reads; one entry per CDR3 protein. The top ten hold 15% to 20% of the sample, which has some 200,000 distinct CDR3 sequences, approximately 51% seen once. V shed 4 bases and J 8 bases; nucleotides not matched to a gene: 15. Germline CDR1 SGHDT, CDR2 YYEEEE. This CDR3 spans 16 amino acids. The data derive from a study of CD8+CD57+ T cells in acquired aplastic anemia. Turning to the study itself: Sorted CD4+ and CD8+ cells gave an average of 3.2 ug of DNA.

Sequenced patients had shown CD8+CD57+ cell expansion by flow cytometry. Patients, without exception, had severe acquired aplastic anemia. General study findings and limits: Both patients and controls carried the same twenty-nine CD8+ CDR3 sequences.

This receptor was identified in a human donor with aplastic anemia. The chain uses TRBV5-6 and TRBJ1-2; the match to TRBD1 covers 9 bases. Sample: sorted CD4+, CD8+, or CD8+CD57+ T cells (not recorded which) from PBMCs. CDR3 coding DNA: TGTGCCAGCAGCGAACTAGGCTGGGACAGGGTTGGCGGCTACACCTTC. Translation gives CASSELGWDRVGGYTF. The whole variable domain, remainder taken from reference TRBV5-6 and TRBJ1-2, is DAGVTQSPTHLIKTRGQQVTLRCSPKSGHDTVSWYQQALGQGPQFIFQYYEEEERQRGNFPDRFSGHQFPNYSSELNVNALLLGDSALYLCASSELGWDRVGGYTFGSGTRLTVV.